These T cell receptor beta chains were read from a single sample in a study of shared clonotypes between healthy human individuals. Sequencing was performed with immunoSEQ multiplex PCR; in TCRdb, only in-frame clones are kept and a portion is missing. The sample carries approximately 1.1 million clones, around 78% recorded once. Sequenced: memory CD4+ T cells from PBMCs. The source is a man aged 18 to 30 in good health. Some clones in this sample may be carry-over from other donors' samples. The CDR3 runs from the conserved cysteine through the conserved F or W. A D gene is named only where the DNA matches it firmly. Only some rows state a clone size, as once, few, many or a class for expanded clones.

J: TRBJ1-1
V: TRBV7-9
D: NA
size: NA
DNA: TGTGCCAGCAGCTCCGACTCCAGTGAAGCTTTCTTT
CDR3: CASSSDSSEAFF

J: TRBJ1-1
V: TRBV6-6
D: TRBD1
size: NA
DNA: TGTGCCAGCAGTCTAACAGGGGCGGATGAAGCTTTCTTT
CDR3: CASSLTGADEAFF

J: TRBJ1-2
V: TRBV28
D: NA
size: NA
DNA: TGTGCCAGCCAGCGTCCAGGGGTATATGGCTACACCTTC
CDR3: CASQRPGVYGYTF

J: TRBJ1-2
V: TRBV9
D: NA
size: NA
DNA: TGTGCCAGCAATATGGCAGGCTATGGCTACACCTTC
CDR3: CASNMAGYGYTF

J: TRBJ2-4
V: TRBV5-4
D: NA
size: NA
DNA: TGTGCCAGCAGCTTGGCTTTCGCCAAAAACATTCAGTACTTC
CDR3: CASSLAFAKNIQYF

J: TRBJ1-1
V: TRBV6-4
D: NA
size: NA
DNA: TGTGCCAGCAGTAAATCGGGGAACACTGAAGCTTTCTTT
CDR3: CASSKSGNTEAFF

J: TRBJ1-4
V: TRBV6-5
D: NA
size: NA
DNA: TGTGCCAGCAGTTACTCGAAGGGACGGACTAGGAAACTGTTTTTT
CDR3: CASSYSKGRTRKLFF

J: TRBJ2-3
V: TRBV4-3
D: TRBD2
size: NA
DNA: TGCGCCAGCAGCCAAGGCGGGGGTTCGACAGATACGCAGTATTTT
CDR3: CASSQGGGSTDTQYF

J: TRBJ1-5
V: TRBV5-1
D: TRBD1
size: NA
DNA: TGCGCCAGCAGCTTGGCTCCCACAGGGGAGGGCAATCAGCCCCAGCATTTT
CDR3: CASSLAPTGEGNQPQHF

J: TRBJ1-1
V: TRBV4-1
D: NA
size: NA
DNA: TGCGCCAGCAGCCAAAGTGTCTTTGACGTACGATGGACTGAAGCTTTCTTT
CDR3: CASSQSVFDVRWTEAFF

J: TRBJ2-5
V: TRBV6-5
D: TRBD2
size: many
DNA: TGTGCCAGCAGTTACTCGTCAGCGGGATCCACCCAGTACTTC
CDR3: CASSYSSAGSTQYF

J: TRBJ1-1
V: TRBV7-9
D: NA
size: NA
DNA: TGTGCCAGCAGCTTATTCCAGGGCGGCACTGAAGCTTTCTTT
CDR3: CASSLFQGGTEAFF

J: TRBJ2-5
V: TRBV10-3
D: NA
size: NA
DNA: TGTGCCATCAGTGTATCAGGGGGGCAAGAGACCCAGTACTTC
CDR3: CAISVSGGQETQYF

J: TRBJ1-4
V: TRBV19
D: TRBD1
size: NA
DNA: TGTGCCAGTAGCAAACCGACAGGGAATGAAAAACTGTTTTTT
CDR3: CASSKPTGNEKLFF

J: TRBJ1-1
V: TRBV30
D: NA
size: NA
DNA: TGTGCCTGGAGTGTACGTTTGGCCAGGGTAAGCGGCACTGAAGCTTTCTTT
CDR3: CAWSVRLARVSGTEAFF

J: TRBJ2-1
V: TRBV9
D: NA
size: NA
DNA: TGTGCCAGCAGCGTAGACCCGCTTCAAGAAGGGGGTGAGCAGTTCTTC
CDR3: CASSVDPLQEGGEQFF

J: TRBJ1-1
V: TRBV11-3
D: NA
size: NA
DNA: TGTGCCAGCAGCTTAGGTCTCCCGGGGGTGAACACTGAAGCTTTCTTT
CDR3: CASSLGLPGVNTEAFF

J: TRBJ2-5
V: TRBV7-9
D: NA
size: once
DNA: TGTGCCAGCAGCCTCGATGGGGTCCAAGAGACCCAGTACTTC
CDR3: CASSLDGVQETQYF

J: TRBJ2-7
V: TRBV5-4
D: TRBD2
size: NA
DNA: TGTGCCAGCAGCTTGGCGGGGGGACTAGCGGGTTACGAGCAGTACTTC
CDR3: CASSLAGGLAGYEQYF

J: TRBJ1-1
V: TRBV5-1
D: NA
size: once
DNA: TGCGCCAGCAGCTTGGGGCCGGGACTGACTTCTGAAGCTTTCTTT
CDR3: CASSLGPGLTSEAFF

J: TRBJ2-1
V: TRBV6-1
D: TRBD2
size: many
DNA: TGTGCCAGCAGTGAAGGACTAGCGGGGCTCAATGAGCAGTTCTTC
CDR3: CASSEGLAGLNEQFF

J: TRBJ1-1
V: TRBV30
D: NA
size: few
DNA: TGTGCCTGGAGTCCGACACCAAACACTGAAGCTTTCTTT
CDR3: CAWSPTPNTEAFF

J: TRBJ2-5
V: TRBV4-3
D: TRBD2
size: few
DNA: TGCGCCAGCAGCCAAGAACGGCCTAGCGGGAGAGAGACCCAGTACTTC
CDR3: CASSQERPSGRETQYF

J: TRBJ1-2
V: TRBV9
D: NA
size: once
DNA: TGTGCCAGCAGTCAGGGTAGGGGCTATGGCTACACCTTC
CDR3: CASSQGRGYGYTF